The 19 T cell receptor beta chains listed next were all sequenced from one sample in a study of cytomegalovirus exposure and HLA in healthy donors. Primers for the PCR totalled 60 Vbeta and 13 Jbeta. Assay: immunoSEQ multiplex PCR; the TCRdb copy retains only in-frame clones and omits some. The sample consists of approximately 100,000 clones, approximately 74% of them appearing once. Sequencing input: PBMCs. These receptors were collected from a middle-aged woman in good health and CMV-seronegative.

The J gene is TRBJ2-2, the V gene TRBV25-1; 9 positions match TRBD1. From germline, CDR1 is MGHDK and CDR2 SYGVNS. This CDR3 contains 17 residues. Trimming took 1 base from V and 4 from J; bases not matched to a gene: 7. Written as DNA, the CDR3 is TGTGCCAGCAGTGAATGGGACAGGGAAGTTAGCACCGGGGAGCTGTTTTTT. Translated, it gives CASSEWDREVSTGELFF.

The chain uses TRBV27 and TRBJ2-3, with TRBD1 matching 10 bases. The CDR3 contains 17 residues. Germline CDR1 reads MNHEY; CDR2 reads SMNVEV (reference sequence). V was clipped by 6 bases and J by 6 bases; unmatched bases: 15. CDR3 in amino acids: CASSFMGFGTGDDTQYF. In DNA form, the CDR3 reads TGTGCCAGCAGCTTTATGGGCTTTGGGACAGGGGACGATACGCAGTATTTT.

The rearrangement uses TRBV4-1 and TRBJ2-7, with D tentatively TRBD2 (6 bases). CDR1 MGHRA and CDR2 YSYEKL come from the germline V gene. The CDR3 totals 13 residues. Trimming removed 3 bases at V and 2 bases at J, with 8 bases between. In DNA, the CDR3 is TGCGCCAGCAGCCATGGACTAACCTACGAGCAGTACTTC. Translation: CASSHGLTYEQYF.

V gene TRBV28 combines with J gene TRBJ1-6; D gene unclear. The CDR3 has 13 amino acids. Germline V gene lookup returns CDR1 MDHEN and CDR2 SYDVKM. V lost 8 bases to trimming and J lost 7 bases, with 12 bases between them. CDR3 coding DNA: TGTGCCAGCGAAAAGGAGGGAAATTCACCCCTCCACTTT. Amino acids: CASEKEGNSPLHF.

This sequence joins TRBV4-1 and TRBJ2-7, with D perhaps matching TRBD1 (5 bases). CDR3 length: 16 residues. CDR1 is MGHRA and CDR2 is YSYEKL in the germline V gene. Trimming left V 0 bases short and J 2 bases short, with 14 bases between. In DNA form, the CDR3 reads TGCGCCAGCAGCCAAGAAGGCAGGGCAATCGCCTACGAGCAGTACTTC. Its protein is CASSQEGRAIAYEQYF.

The CDR3 bases are TGTGCCATCAGTGACAAACAGGGAGGGGAGACCCAGTACTTC. Its protein is CAISDKQGGETQYF. The V gene is TRBV10-3, the J gene TRBJ2-5, with D tentatively TRBD2 (7 bases). CDR1 is ENHRY, CDR2 SYGVKD, per germline. V was trimmed by 3 bases and J by 5 bases, leaving 13 bases between them. The CDR3 contains 14 residues.

This clone occurred once. The chain uses TRBV7-8 and TRBJ2-5; D possibly corresponds to TRBD2 (6 bases). The CDR3 is made up of 15 amino acids. Between the trimmed V and J ends, which lost 1 base and 2 bases, there was a span of 11 bases. CDR1 SGHVS and CDR2 FQNEAQ come from the germline V gene. The CDR3 protein is CASSLGLDPQETQYF. In DNA, the CDR3 is TGTGCCAGCAGCTTAGGACTAGACCCTCAAGAGACCCAGTACTTC.

The V and J genes are TRBV19 and TRBJ1-2; a possible D gene is TRBD1 (5 bases). From germline, CDR1 is LNHDA and CDR2 SQIVND (reference sequence). Trimming left V 1 base short and J 8 bases short, with 8 bases between. The CDR3 has 12 amino acids. CDR3 nucleotides: TGTGCCAGTAGTATAGGCAGGGCCGGCTACACCTTC. Translating gives CASSIGRAGYTF.

The chain couples TRBV10-3 to TRBJ2-5; 7 nucleotides align to TRBD1. The V gene end was trimmed by 2 bases and the J gene end by 3 bases; junction bases not matched to a gene: 6. The CDR3 sequence is 15 residues long. Germline assignment: CDR1 ENHRY and CDR2 SYGVKD. The CDR3, as DNA: TGTGCCATCAGTGAGAGGCTAACAGGGGAAGAGACCCAGTACTTC. It yields the protein CAISERLTGEETQYF.

The gene calls are TRBV4-2 and TRBJ2-7; 8 bases map to TRBD2. CDR3 length: 14 residues. With V trimmed by 1 base and J by 3 bases, 2 bases remained unmatched. The germline CDR1 and CDR2 sequences are LGHNA and YNFKEQ. The CDR3 reads CASSQGREGYEQYF. The DNA for the CDR3 is TGTGCCAGCAGCCAAGGACGGGAGGGCTACGAGCAGTACTTC.

The J gene is TRBJ2-1, the V gene TRBV2, with D possibly being TRBD1 (5 bases). The CDR3 has 13 amino acids. CDR1 and CDR2 (germline): SNHLY, FYNNEI. Between the trimmed V and J ends, which lost 3 bases and 5 bases, there was a span of 8 bases. CDR3 DNA sequence: TGTGCCAGCAGTGAGGGGCGGAACAATGAGCAGTTCTTC. Its protein product is CASSEGRNNEQFF.

The rearrangement links TRBV7-6 to TRBJ2-3, with no clear D. The CDR3 loop spans 13 amino acids. Per the germline V gene, CDR1 is SGHVS and CDR2 is FNYEAQ. V was shortened by 4 bases and J by 1 base, with 6 bases between the two germline ends. The DNA for the CDR3 is TGTGCCAGCAGCTCCCCTCGCACAGATACGCAGTATTTT. This translates into CASSSPRTDTQYF.

The V gene is TRBV7-9, the J gene TRBJ2-1; TRBD2 aligns across 15 bases. CDR1 is SEHNR, CDR2 FQNEAQ, per germline (reference sequence). This CDR3 region has 18 residues. V shed 4 bases, J shed 6 bases, and the junction held 10 bases outside the gene matches. CDR3 nucleotides: TGTGCCAGCAGCTCAACCCGGACTAGCGGGGGGGACGGCAATGAGCAGTTCTTC. Translation: CASSSTRTSGGDGNEQFF.

V usage is TRBV2 and J usage is TRBJ1-2; D might be TRBD1 (5 bases). Trimming left V 7 bases short and J 4 bases short, with 19 bases between. There are 15 residues in the CDR3. Germline CDR1 SNHLY, CDR2 FYNNEI. The CDR3 protein is CASTVQGRSLYGYTF. Written as DNA, the CDR3 is TGTGCCAGCACGGTCCAGGGCCGGTCCCTCTATGGCTACACCTTC.

J is TRBJ1-1 and V is TRBV19; maybe TRBD1 (5 bases). V gave up 2 bases and J gave up 1 base, with 8 bases separating them. Germline V CDR1 and CDR2: LNHDA, SQIVND (reference sequence). The CDR3 runs to 14 residues. The chain's CDR3 is CASSIIDRNTEAFF. As DNA, the CDR3 is TGTGCCAGTAGTATAATCGACAGGAACACTGAAGCTTTCTTT.

The chain carries TRBV28 and TRBJ1-2, with D possibly TRBD1 on 6 matching bases. Germline V gene data show CDR1 as MDHEN and CDR2 as SYDVKM. V lost 7 bases and J 4 bases, leaving 13 bases between the germline ends. The CDR3 totals 13 residues. The CDR3 region has the DNA TGTGCCAGCAATACCCAGGGGATCTATGGCTACACCTTC. Translation: CASNTQGIYGYTF.

This chain joins TRBV9 and TRBJ2-7; D gene ambiguous. The CDR3 extends over 16 amino acids. Per the germline V gene, CDR1 is SGDLS and CDR2 is YYNGEE. V was pared by 0 bases and J by 5 bases, with 18 bases between. CDR3 nucleotides: TGTGCCAGCAGCGTAGGGTCGCTTGTGGGCCGCCACGAGCAGTACTTC. Its translation is CASSVGSLVGRHEQYF.

V gene TRBV6-1 combines with J gene TRBJ1-4; 7 positions agree with TRBD1. The junction had 10 bases not matched to a gene; V was cut back by 4 bases and J by 8 bases. CDR1 and CDR2 from the germline V gene are MNHNS and SASEGT. This CDR3 contains 15 residues. CDR3 sequence (DNA): TGTGCCAGCAGTGGCCGGGACAGTTGGTTGGAAAAACTGTTTTTT. Amino acids: CASSGRDSWLEKLFF.

The rearrangement uses TRBV6-6 and TRBJ2-7; TRBD1 matches at 9 bases. V shed 6 bases, J shed 4 bases, and the junction held 7 bases outside the gene matches. Germline values: CDR1 MNHNY, CDR2 SVGAGI (reference sequence). CDR3 length: 14 amino acids. The CDR3 is CASSTGGPPYEQYF. The CDR3, as DNA: TGTGCCAGCAGCACAGGGGGCCCCCCTTACGAGCAGTACTTC.